The next 27 T cell receptor beta chains were all read from a single sample in a study of OX40 agonist ivuxolimab in advanced cancers. Some clones are missing from TCRdb's copy, which holds only in-frame ones; the method was immunoSEQ multiplex PCR. The table has 60,000 to 90,000 clones, about 86% seen once. The sequencing used CD4+ or CD8+ T cells sorted from blood, collected in a trial of the OX40 agonist ivuxolimab. These receptor sequences come from an adult with an advanced solid tumor such as melanoma, head and neck, liver or kidney cancer.

This clone has just a few counts. The rearrangement uses TRBV6-6 and TRBJ2-7; 8 nucleotides agree with TRBD1. The CDR3 totals 14 residues. The germline CDR1 and CDR2 sequences are MNHNY and SVGAGI (reference sequence). Trimming cost V 4 bases and J 6 bases; bases outside gene matches: 8. The CDR3 DNA follows: TGTGCCAGCAGTTCCTATGGACAGGGAACCGAGCAGTACTTC. Encoded protein: CASSSYGQGTEQYF.

The rearrangement uses TRBV12-1 and TRBJ2-2; TRBD2, the table's D call, was not compared with the DNA. TRBV12-1 is flagged as a pseudogene. The CDR3 spans 22 residues. The CDR3 protein is CASSFYAQGPTSGRGNTGELFF. In nucleotides, the CDR3 is TGTGCCAGCAGCTTTTACGCACAGGGACCCACTAGCGGGAGGGGAAACACCGGGGAGCTGTTTTTT.

The J gene is TRBJ2-2, the V gene TRBV7-7; D is possibly TRBD1 (5 bases). In germline, CDR1 is SSHAT, CDR2 FNYEAQ (reference sequence). The V gene lost 1 base and the J gene lost 2 bases, with 14 bases spanning the gap. This CDR3 is 17 amino acids long. CDR3 region: CASSLVLGRVNTGELFF. CDR3 coding DNA: TGTGCCAGCAGCTTAGTCCTGGGCAGGGTTAACACCGGGGAGCTGTTTTTT.

This clone showed up just a few times. This chain joins TRBV11-2 and TRBJ1-1, with a tentative D call TRBD1 (5 bases). V was trimmed by 8 bases and J by 4 bases, leaving 14 bases between them. The CDR3 totals 13 residues. Per the germline V gene, CDR1 is SGHAT and CDR2 is FQNNGV. The chain's CDR3 is CASARGGSTEAFF. CDR3 DNA: TGTGCCAGCGCCCGGGGGGGGAGCACTGAAGCTTTCTTT. The complete variable domain, with remaining parts taken from reference TRBV11-2 and TRBJ1-1, reads EAGVAQSPRYKIIEKRQSVAFWCNPISGHATLYWYQQILGQGPKLLIQFQNNGVVDDSQLPKDRFSAERLKGVDSTLKIQPAKLEDSAVYLCASARGGSTEAFFGQGTRLTVV.

The chain has TRBV7-9 and TRBJ2-2, with 10 nucleotides matching TRBD1. This CDR3 has 15 amino acids. The V gene's germline CDR1 is SEHNR and CDR2 FQNEAQ (reference sequence). Losses at the gene ends were 4 bases for V and 6 bases for J; bases not matched to a gene: 5. CDR3 amino acids: CASSYRDRGAGELFF. For the CDR3, the DNA is TGTGCCAGCAGCTACCGGGACAGGGGCGCCGGGGAGCTGTTTTTT.

The V call is TRBV20-1, the J call TRBJ2-7, with D possibly called TRBD1 or TRBD2 (5 bases each). The CDR3 extends over 11 amino acids. The V gene's germline CDR1 is DFQATT and CDR2 SNEGSKA (reference sequence). DNA for the CDR3: TGCAGCCTGGGGGAAGGAGGCGAGCAGTACTTC. Translation gives CSLGEGGEQYF.

The gene calls are TRBV6-6 and TRBJ1-1; D gene unclear. The ends were cut back, 5 bases at V and 6 bases at J, with 16 bases in the middle. The CDR3 has 14 residues. The germline V gene has CDR1 MNHNY and CDR2 SVGAGI (reference sequence). CDR3 in DNA: TGTGCCAGCAGTCGTCTCACCCATGGCTCTGAAGCTTTCTTT. Protein: CASSRLTHGSEAFF.

This chain links TRBV29-1 with TRBJ2-2; TRBD1 or TRBD2 may be the D gene (6 bases each). Germline lookup yields CDR1 SQVTM and CDR2 ANQGSEA. V was pared by 4 bases and J by 7 bases, with 10 bases between. This CDR3 has 12 residues. The CDR3 region has the DNA TGCAGCGTTGTGGAGGGGGTCGGGGAGCTGTTTTTT. Its translation is CSVVEGVGELFF.

The CDR3 sequence: CASTGQGAGEQYF. The CDR3 DNA reads TGTGCCAGTACCGGACAGGGGGCAGGCGAGCAGTACTTC. The V gene is TRBV19, the J gene TRBJ2-7; 11 nucleotides match TRBD1. CDR1 and CDR2 from the germline V gene are LNHDA and SQIVND (reference sequence). V shed 7 bases and J 6 bases; nucleotides not matched to a gene: 5. This CDR3 has 13 residues.

This chain uses TRBV19 with TRBJ1-6, with a possible D match to TRBD1 (6 bases). Looked up from germline, CDR1 is LNHDA and CDR2 is SQIVND (reference sequence). The CDR3 loop spans 13 amino acids. The ends were cut back, 6 bases at V and 7 bases at J, with 10 bases in the middle. The DNA of the CDR3 is TGTGCCAGTAGCGACAGGATAAATTCACCCCTCCACTTT. This gives the protein CASSDRINSPLHF. The full variable domain, completed using reference TRBV19 and TRBJ1-6, is DGGITQSPKYLFRKEGQNVTLSCEQNLNHDAMYWYRQDPGQGLRLIYYSQIVNDFQKGDIAEGYSVSREKKESFPLTVTSAQKNPTAFYLCASSDRINSPLHFGNGTRLTVT.

The chain employs TRBV7-8 and TRBJ2-2; 8 nucleotides align to TRBD1. CDR3 length equals 18 residues. Germline CDR1 and CDR2: SGHVS and FQNEAQ. Losses at the gene ends were 1 base for V and 3 bases for J; bases not matched to a gene: 10. The CDR3 protein is CASSLVGRGPTYTGELFF. In nucleotides, the CDR3 is TGTGCCAGCAGCTTAGTAGGCAGGGGGCCAACTTACACCGGGGAGCTGTTTTTT.

The chain joins TRBV6-1 to TRBJ1-4; D gene ambiguous. From germline, CDR1 is MNHNS and CDR2 SASEGT. Trimming removed 4 bases at V and 0 bases at J, with 9 bases between. The CDR3 sequence is 15 residues long. CDR3: CASSGGGATNEKLFF. DNA of the CDR3: TGTGCCAGCAGTGGGGGTGGGGCAACTAATGAAAAACTGTTTTTT.

The V gene is TRBV9, the J gene TRBJ2-7, with a tentative D call TRBD1 (6 bases). The CDR3 runs 15 residues. Per germline, CDR1 SGDLS and CDR2 YYNGEE. Trimming took 3 bases from V and 0 from J, leaving 13 bases between them. CDR3 sequence (DNA): TGTGCCAGCAGCGAGGGGGTATCTCGCTCCTACGAGCAGTACTTC. Translation gives CASSEGVSRSYEQYF.

The chain uses TRBV27 and TRBJ1-5, with TRBD1 matching over 10 bases. Germline V gene sequence: CDR1 MNHEY, CDR2 SMNVEV (reference sequence). Losses at the gene ends were 5 bases for V and 6 bases for J; bases not matched to a gene: 7. There are 15 residues in the CDR3. DNA for the CDR3: TGTGCCAGCAGTACGACAGGGGGCGTTGGTCAGCCCCAGCATTTT. Protein product: CASSTTGGVGQPQHF.

V is TRBV19 and J is TRBJ2-6; perhaps TRBD2 as D (6 bases). Germline assignment: CDR1 LNHDA and CDR2 SQIVND (reference sequence). Trimming stripped 3 bases from V and 0 bases from J, with 6 bases between. The CDR3 is made up of 15 amino acids. The CDR3 sequence: CASSMGGSGANVLTF. As DNA, the CDR3 is TGTGCCAGTAGTATGGGGGGCTCTGGGGCCAACGTCCTGACTTTC.

The chain has TRBV7-2 and TRBJ1-2; D uncertain. The CDR3 runs to 11 residues. V lost 4 bases and J 8 bases, leaving 8 bases between the germline ends. Germline-derived CDR1 and CDR2 are SGHTA and FQGNSA. Here the CDR3 reads CASSSLWGYTF. Written as DNA, the CDR3 is TGTGCCAGCAGCTCCCTGTGGGGCTACACCTTC.

The rearrangement uses TRBV6-1 and TRBJ2-7; either TRBD1 or TRBD2 may supply D (5 bases each). CDR3 length equals 14 residues. The V gene lost 6 bases and the J gene lost 2 bases, with 14 bases spanning the gap. Germline lookup yields CDR1 MNHNS and CDR2 SASEGT. The CDR3 loop is CASRTRDGAYEQYF. The CDR3 nucleotides are TGTGCCAGCAGGACCCGGGACGGAGCCTACGAGCAGTACTTC.

The chain combines TRBV18 with TRBJ1-2; weak D call: TRBD1 (6 bases). The CDR3 totals 13 residues. CDR1 KGHSH and CDR2 LQKENI come from the germline V gene. The germline V and J ends were trimmed by 4 bases and 7 bases, with 13 bases remaining between them. The CDR3 reads CASSLSEGVGYTF. In DNA, the CDR3 is TGTGCCAGCTCACTTTCGGAGGGGGTTGGCTACACCTTC.

This CDR3 reads CASSPGTGWGYTF. For the CDR3, the DNA is TGTGCCAGCAGCCCCGGGACAGGGTGGGGCTACACCTTC. This sequence joins TRBV14 and TRBJ1-2, with 9 bases that match TRBD1. Germline loops: CDR1 SGHDN, CDR2 FVKESK. V shed 4 bases and J 8 bases; nucleotides not matched to a gene: 5. This CDR3 comprises 13 residues.

This clone was observed once. The chain is built from TRBV28 and TRBJ1-1; a possible D gene is TRBD1 (5 bases). The V end lost 4 bases, the J end lost 2 bases, and 20 bases lay between the germline ends. The CDR3 runs 17 residues. From germline, CDR1 is MDHEN and CDR2 SYDVKM. The CDR3 sequence is CASSWTYLQAGNTEAFF. Here the CDR3 DNA reads TGTGCCAGCAGTTGGACCTACCTACAGGCGGGAAACACTGAAGCTTTCTTT. Complete variable domain (other parts from reference TRBV28 and TRBJ1-1): DVKVTQSSRYLVKRTGEKVFLECVQDMDHENMFWYRQDPGLGLRLIYFSYDVKMKEKGDIPEGYSVSREKKERFSLILESASTNQTSMYLCASSWTYLQAGNTEAFFGQGTRLTVV.

This sequence joins TRBV6-6 and TRBJ1-6; D gene unclear. Trimming shortened V by 4 bases and J by 7 bases, and 8 bases separated the two germline ends. The CDR3 loop spans 13 amino acids. Per the germline V gene, CDR1 is MNHNY and CDR2 is SVGAGI (reference sequence). CDR3 sequence (DNA): TGTGCCAGCAGTTCAACAGAGAATTCACCCCTCCACTTT. Amino acids: CASSSTENSPLHF.

This chain joins TRBV9 and TRBJ2-1; no clear D. The CDR3 has 14 amino acids. Looked up from germline, CDR1 is SGDLS and CDR2 is YYNGEE. V dropped 0 bases and J dropped 6 bases, with 10 bases sitting between them. The CDR3 DNA sequence: TGTGCCAGCAGCGTAGGCGGAACAATCAATGAGCAGTTCTTC. This gives the protein CASSVGGTINEQFF.

The rearrangement links TRBV18 to TRBJ1-3; the match to TRBD1 covers 11 bases. The junction had 6 bases not matched to a gene; V was cut back by 1 base and J by 1 base. CDR1 and CDR2 (germline): KGHSH, LQKENI. The CDR3 extends over 18 amino acids. CDR3 in amino acids: CASSPLGTGGRSGNTIYF. In DNA form, the CDR3 reads TGTGCCAGCTCACCACTGGGGACAGGGGGAAGGTCTGGAAACACCATATATTTT.

The chain is built from TRBV10-3 and TRBJ2-7; maybe TRBD1 (5 bases). CDR3 length: 14 residues. V was clipped by 3 bases and J by 3 bases, with 12 bases between them. The germline CDR1 and CDR2 sequences are ENHRY and SYGVKD. CDR3 protein: CAISDLGQGYEQYF. DNA for the CDR3: TGTGCCATCAGTGATTTGGGGCAGGGCTACGAGCAGTACTTC.

The chain recombines TRBV6-5 with TRBJ1-3; D gene uncertain. The CDR3 is 15 residues long. Germline V CDR1 and CDR2: MNHEY, SVGAGI. Trimming removed 2 bases at V and 0 bases at J, with 8 bases between. The CDR3 is CASSYALDSGNTIYF. The CDR3 DNA sequence: TGTGCCAGCAGTTACGCTCTTGACTCTGGAAACACCATATATTTT.

The gene calls are TRBV28 and TRBJ1-4; no clear D. The germline V and J ends were trimmed by 5 bases and 1 base, with 14 bases remaining between them. Germline CDR1 reads MDHEN; CDR2 reads SYDVKM. This CDR3 is 16 amino acids long. Written as DNA, the CDR3 is TGTGCCAGCAGTCCCCCGGGTCGAAGAACTAATGAAAAACTGTTTTTT. Its protein product is CASSPPGRRTNEKLFF.

V gene TRBV30 combines with J gene TRBJ2-3; no reliable D call. The V gene lost 7 bases and the J gene lost 5 bases, with 19 bases spanning the gap. The CDR3 is 14 amino acids. Germline CDR1 GTSNPN, CDR2 SVGIG (reference sequence). CDR3 in amino acids: CASRWAGRQDTQYF. CDR3 nucleotides: TGTGCCTCTAGGTGGGCAGGTAGACAAGATACGCAGTATTTT.